Listed below are T cell receptor beta chains from one sample, sequenced in a study of CD8 T cells in Susac syndrome. MiXCR, applied by TCRdb to the immunoSEQ multiplex PCR reads, yields one record per CDR3 protein. The sample gives a few hundred thousand distinct CDR3 sequences, just over 90% of which show up once; more than 0.06% is in the top ten. What was sequenced was CD4+ T cells from PBMCs. These receptors all stem from a human donor with multiple sclerosis. Each CDR3 is given with its conserved first and last residue. The D gene is left open where the match is weak. Size tells how often a clone was seen (once, few, many) or the class of an expanded clone, and some rows leave it out.

D gene: -
clone size: -
V gene: TRBV6-5
J gene: TRBJ1-2
CDR3 protein: CASRAYLRANYGYTF
CDR3 DNA: TGTGCCAGCAGGGCTTACTTGAGGGCTAACTATGGCTACACCTTC

D gene: TRBD2
clone size: -
V gene: TRBV9
J gene: TRBJ2-5
CDR3 protein: CASSESGGAGQETQYF
CDR3 DNA: TGTGCCAGCAGCGAAAGCGGGGGGGCCGGACAAGAGACCCAGTACTTC

D gene: -
clone size: -
V gene: TRBV12-3/TRBV12-4
J gene: TRBJ2-3
CDR3 protein: CASSLGPPESDTQYF
CDR3 DNA: TGTGCCAGCAGTTTGGGGCCCCCTGAGTCAGATACGCAGTATTTT

D gene: -
clone size: -
V gene: TRBV4-3
J gene: TRBJ2-6
CDR3 protein: CASSQAGFDVLTF
CDR3 DNA: TGCGCCAGCAGCCAAGCGGGGTTCGACGTCCTGACTTTC

D gene: TRBD2
clone size: -
V gene: TRBV29-1
J gene: TRBJ2-1
CDR3 protein: CSVERNLAGGLYNEQFF
CDR3 DNA: TGCAGCGTTGAAAGGAACCTAGCGGGGGGGCTTTACAATGAGCAGTTCTTC

D gene: TRBD2
clone size: -
V gene: TRBV20-1
J gene: TRBJ2-5
CDR3 protein: CSARPLRREGLETQYF
CDR3 DNA: TGCAGTGCTAGGCCCCTGCGGCGGGAGGGCCTGGAGACCCAGTACTTC

D gene: -
clone size: -
V gene: TRBV4-1
J gene: TRBJ1-1
CDR3 protein: CASSQVPRRVNTEAFF
CDR3 DNA: TGCGCCAGCAGCCAAGTTCCCCGAAGGGTAAACACTGAAGCTTTCTTT

D gene: -
clone size: -
V gene: TRBV9
J gene: TRBJ2-1
CDR3 protein: CASSPNGLREQFF
CDR3 DNA: TGTGCCAGCAGCCCTAACGGCCTCAGGGAGCAGTTCTTC

D gene: TRBD2
clone size: -
V gene: TRBV4-1
J gene: TRBJ2-3
CDR3 protein: CASSQGATSGGKTDTQYF
CDR3 DNA: TGCGCCAGCAGCCAGGGGGCCACTAGCGGGGGGAAGACAGATACGCAGTATTTT

D gene: TRBD1
clone size: -
V gene: TRBV15
J gene: TRBJ1-1
CDR3 protein: CATSQGGYDTEAFF
CDR3 DNA: TGTGCCACCAGCCAGGGGGGGTATGACACTGAAGCTTTCTTT

D gene: -
clone size: -
V gene: TRBV29-1
J gene: TRBJ1-5
CDR3 protein: CSVVVAAPGSRQPQHF
CDR3 DNA: TGCAGCGTTGTAGTGGCAGCCCCGGGGTCGAGGCAGCCCCAGCATTTT

D gene: TRBD2
clone size: -
V gene: TRBV20-1
J gene: TRBJ2-7
CDR3 protein: CSARDVRTSGSRGRSYEQYF
CDR3 DNA: TGCAGTGCTAGAGATGTAAGAACTAGCGGGAGTAGGGGGCGCTCCTACGAGCAGTACTTC

D gene: TRBD2
clone size: -
V gene: TRBV3-1
J gene: TRBJ2-2
CDR3 protein: CASSPPGLASTGELFF
CDR3 DNA: TGTGCCAGCAGCCCGCCGGGACTAGCCTCCACCGGGGAGCTGTTTTTT

D gene: -
clone size: -
V gene: TRBV30
J gene: TRBJ2-1
CDR3 protein: CAWSLRTDNEQFF
CDR3 DNA: TGTGCCTGGAGTCTCCGGACGGACAATGAGCAGTTCTTC

D gene: TRBD2
clone size: -
V gene: TRBV20-1
J gene: TRBJ2-2
CDR3 protein: CSARGPTSGTSNTGELFF
CDR3 DNA: TGCAGTGCTAGAGGCCCGACTAGCGGGACTTCGAACACCGGGGAGCTGTTTTTT

D gene: TRBD1
clone size: -
V gene: TRBV3-1
J gene: TRBJ1-4
CDR3 protein: CASSQGQPPGGEKLFF
CDR3 DNA: TGTGCCAGCAGCCAAGGACAGCCTCCAGGGGGTGAAAAACTGTTTTTT

D gene: -
clone size: -
V gene: TRBV6-5
J gene: TRBJ2-1
CDR3 protein: CASSYKGGRPSYNEQFF
CDR3 DNA: TGTGCCAGCAGTTATAAAGGTGGAAGGCCTTCCTACAATGAGCAGTTCTTC

D gene: -
clone size: -
V gene: TRBV7-9
J gene: TRBJ2-1
CDR3 protein: CASEEGSLTGDEQFF
CDR3 DNA: TGTGCCAGCGAGGAGGGGAGCCTCACGGGGGATGAGCAGTTCTTC

D gene: -
clone size: -
V gene: TRBV2
J gene: TRBJ1-1
CDR3 protein: CASRVGPNLNTEAFF
CDR3 DNA: TGTGCCAGCCGTGTGGGGCCTAATCTGAACACTGAAGCTTTCTTT

D gene: -
clone size: once
V gene: TRBV19
J gene: TRBJ1-1
CDR3 protein: CASTIGGGDTEAFF
CDR3 DNA: TGTGCCAGTACCATCGGCGGAGGGGACACTGAAGCTTTCTTT

D gene: TRBD2
clone size: -
V gene: TRBV7-2
J gene: TRBJ2-7
CDR3 protein: CASSISGLAAYEQYF
CDR3 DNA: TGTGCCAGCAGCATATCGGGACTAGCGGCCTACGAGCAGTACTTC

D gene: -
clone size: -
V gene: TRBV4-1
J gene: TRBJ1-4
CDR3 protein: CASSQEHPVAAGEGRWSNEKLFF
CDR3 DNA: TGCGCCAGCAGCCAAGAACACCCAGTCGCGGCGGGCGAGGGGAGGTGGAGTAATGAAAAACTGTTTTTT

D gene: TRBD1
clone size: -
V gene: TRBV29-1
J gene: TRBJ2-2
CDR3 protein: CSVVGQGAGELFF
CDR3 DNA: TGCAGCGTTGTGGGACAGGGCGCCGGGGAGCTGTTTTTT

D gene: TRBD1
clone size: -
V gene: TRBV19
J gene: TRBJ2-4
CDR3 protein: CATAAGQGNIQYF
CDR3 DNA: TGTGCCACCGCCGCGGGACAGGGCAACATTCAGTACTTC